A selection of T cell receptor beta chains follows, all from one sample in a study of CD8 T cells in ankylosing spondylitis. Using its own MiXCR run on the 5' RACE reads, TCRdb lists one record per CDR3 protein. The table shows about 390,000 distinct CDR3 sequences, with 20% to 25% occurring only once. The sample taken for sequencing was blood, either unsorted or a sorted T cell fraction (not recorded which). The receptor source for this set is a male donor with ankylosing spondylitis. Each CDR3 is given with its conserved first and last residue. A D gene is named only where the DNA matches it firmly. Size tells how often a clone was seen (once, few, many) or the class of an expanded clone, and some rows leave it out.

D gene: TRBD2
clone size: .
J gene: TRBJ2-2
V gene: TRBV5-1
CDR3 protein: CASSLAGSGRRTGELFF
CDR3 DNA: TGCGCCAGCAGCTTGGCCGGAAGCGGGAGGAGGACCGGGGAGCTGTTTTTT

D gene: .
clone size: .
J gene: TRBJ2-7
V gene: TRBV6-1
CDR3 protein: CASALSDRTYEQYF
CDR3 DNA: TGTGCCAGCGCCCTTTCGGACAGAACCTACGAGCAGTACTTC

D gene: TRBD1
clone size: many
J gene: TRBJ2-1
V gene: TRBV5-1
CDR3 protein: CASSPLVTGNYNEQFF
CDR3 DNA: TGCGCCAGCAGCCCCCTCGTGACAGGGAACTACAATGAGCAGTTCTTC

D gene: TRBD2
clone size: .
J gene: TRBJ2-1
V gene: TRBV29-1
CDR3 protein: CSGGRDSYNEQFF
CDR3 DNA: TGCAGCGGGGGGAGGGACTCCTACAATGAGCAGTTCTTC

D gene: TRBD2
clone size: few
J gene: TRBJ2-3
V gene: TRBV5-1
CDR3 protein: CASSLLAGVGTDTQYF
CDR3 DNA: TGCGCCAGCAGCCTACTAGCGGGAGTTGGCACAGATACGCAGTATTTT

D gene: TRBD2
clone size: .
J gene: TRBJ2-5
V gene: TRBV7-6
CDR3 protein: CASSRLAGRQETQYF
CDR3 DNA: TGTGCCAGCAGCCGACTAGCGGGACGCCAAGAGACCCAGTACTTC

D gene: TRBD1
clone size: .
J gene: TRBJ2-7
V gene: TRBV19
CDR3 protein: CASSTTGDSYEQYF
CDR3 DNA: TGTGCCAGTAGTACAACAGGGGACTCCTACGAGCAGTACTTC

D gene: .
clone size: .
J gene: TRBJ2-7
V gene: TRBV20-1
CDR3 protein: CSASLTYEQYF
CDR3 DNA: TGCAGTGCTAGCTTGACCTACGAGCAGTACTTC

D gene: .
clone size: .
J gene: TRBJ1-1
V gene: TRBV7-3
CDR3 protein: CASSIGRGETEAFF
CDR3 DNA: TGTGCCAGCAGCATTGGGCGGGGAGAGACTGAAGCTTTCTTT

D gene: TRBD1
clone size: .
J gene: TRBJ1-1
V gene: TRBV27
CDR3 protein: CASSPTWWDRGLTEAFF
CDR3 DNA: TGTGCCAGCAGTCCTACGTGGTGGGACAGGGGTCTCACTGAAGCTTTCTTT

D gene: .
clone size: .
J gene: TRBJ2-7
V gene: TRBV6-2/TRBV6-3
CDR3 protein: CASSYSQAWSYEQYF
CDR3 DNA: TGTGCCAGCAGTTACTCACAGGCTTGGTCCTACGAGCAGTACTTC

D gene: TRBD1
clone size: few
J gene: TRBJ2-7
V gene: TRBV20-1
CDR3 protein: CSAPGTVRGQYF
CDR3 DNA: TGCAGTGCTCCCGGGACAGTCCGGGGGCAGTACTTC

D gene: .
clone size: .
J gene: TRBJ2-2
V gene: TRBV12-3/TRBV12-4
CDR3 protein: CASSLSLRTGELFF
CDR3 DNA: TGTGCCAGCAGTCTCAGTCTGCGCACCGGGGAGCTGTTTTTT

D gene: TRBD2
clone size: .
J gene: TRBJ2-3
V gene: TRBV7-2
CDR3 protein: CASSAISGGAKYF
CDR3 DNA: TGTGCCAGCAGCGCTATCAGCGGGGGTGCGAAGTATTTT

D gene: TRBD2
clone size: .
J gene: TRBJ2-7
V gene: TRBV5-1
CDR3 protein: CASSSVTSGIYEQYF
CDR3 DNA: TGCGCCAGCAGCTCAGTGACTAGCGGGATCTACGAGCAGTACTTC

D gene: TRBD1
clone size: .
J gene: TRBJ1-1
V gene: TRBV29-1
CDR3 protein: CSVKQGWNTEAFF
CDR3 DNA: TGCAGCGTAAAACAGGGGTGGAACACTGAAGCTTTCTTT

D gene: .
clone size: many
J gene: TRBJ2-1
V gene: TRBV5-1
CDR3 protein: CASSPAGATYNEQFF
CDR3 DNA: TGCGCCAGCAGCCCCGCGGGGGCGACTTACAATGAGCAGTTCTTC

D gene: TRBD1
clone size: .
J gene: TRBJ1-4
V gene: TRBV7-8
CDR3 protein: CASSLVQGGEKLFF
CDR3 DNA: TGTGCCAGCAGCCTAGTACAGGGGGGAGAAAAACTGTTTTTT